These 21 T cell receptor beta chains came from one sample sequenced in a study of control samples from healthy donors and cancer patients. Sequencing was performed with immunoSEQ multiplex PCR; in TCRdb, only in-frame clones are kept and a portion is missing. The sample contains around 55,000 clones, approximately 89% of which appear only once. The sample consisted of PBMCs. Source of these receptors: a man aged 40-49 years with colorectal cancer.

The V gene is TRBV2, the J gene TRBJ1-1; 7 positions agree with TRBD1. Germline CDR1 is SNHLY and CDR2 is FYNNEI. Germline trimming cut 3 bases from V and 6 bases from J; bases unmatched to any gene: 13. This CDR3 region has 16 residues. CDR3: CASSDDGTGVWAEAFF. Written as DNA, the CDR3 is TGTGCCAGCAGTGACGACGGCACAGGGGTCTGGGCTGAAGCTTTCTTT. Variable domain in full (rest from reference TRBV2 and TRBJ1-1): EPEVTQTPSHQVTQMGQEVILRCVPISNHLYFYWYRQILGQKVEFLVSFYNNEISEKSEIFDDQFSVERPDGSNFTLKIRSTKLEDSAMYFCASSDDGTGVWAEAFFGQGTRLTVV.

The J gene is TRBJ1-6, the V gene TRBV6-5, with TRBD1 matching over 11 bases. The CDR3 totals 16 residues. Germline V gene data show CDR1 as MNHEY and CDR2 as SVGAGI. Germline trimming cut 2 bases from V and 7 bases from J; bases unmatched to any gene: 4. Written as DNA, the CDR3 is TGTGCCAGCAGTTACGGACAGGGGGCTAACAATTCACCCCTCCACTTT. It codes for CASSYGQGANNSPLHF.

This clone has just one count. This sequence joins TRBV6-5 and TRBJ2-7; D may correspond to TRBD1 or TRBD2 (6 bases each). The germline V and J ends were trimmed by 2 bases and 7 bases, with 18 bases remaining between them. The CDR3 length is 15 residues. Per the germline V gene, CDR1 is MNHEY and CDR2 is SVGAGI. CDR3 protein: CASSYGGTKSEEQYF. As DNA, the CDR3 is TGTGCCAGCAGTTACGGGGGGACAAAGAGTGAGGAGCAGTACTTC.

CDR3 residues: CASSLSWGAGTEAFF. The CDR3 bases are TGTGCCAGCAGTTTGAGCTGGGGGGCAGGTACTGAAGCTTTCTTT. The chain links TRBV27 to TRBJ1-1; perhaps TRBD1 as D (6 bases). Per germline, CDR1 MNHEY and CDR2 SMNVEV (reference sequence). The CDR3 is 15 amino acids. V lost 3 bases and J 5 bases, leaving 16 bases between the germline ends.

CDR3 in DNA: TGCGCCAGCAGCTCGATCGGGACAGGGGGCCACGAGCAGTACTTC. It is translated as CASSSIGTGGHEQYF. V gene TRBV5-1 combines with J gene TRBJ2-7; 12 bases match TRBD1. The length of the CDR3 is 15 residues. Looked up from germline, CDR1 is SGHRS and CDR2 is YFSETQ. Trimming cost V 3 bases and J 5 bases; bases outside gene matches: 6. Using reference TRBV5-1 and TRBJ2-7 for the parts outside the CDR3, the full variable domain is KAGVTQTPRYLIKTRGQQVTLSCSPISGHRSVSWYQQTPGQGLQFLFEYFSETQRNKGNFPGRFSGRQFSNSRSEMNVSTLELGDSALYLCASSSIGTGGHEQYFGPGTRLTVT.

The CDR3 DNA sequence: TGTGCCAGCAGTCACAGCGGGGGCGGAGGACGAGAGACCCAGTACTTC. Translating gives CASSHSGGGGRETQYF. The chain carries TRBV7-2 and TRBJ2-5, with 8 positions matching TRBD2. This CDR3 region has 16 residues. The germline CDR1 and CDR2 sequences are SGHTA and FQGNSA. J was trimmed by 4 bases and V by 6 bases; bases with no gene match: 13.

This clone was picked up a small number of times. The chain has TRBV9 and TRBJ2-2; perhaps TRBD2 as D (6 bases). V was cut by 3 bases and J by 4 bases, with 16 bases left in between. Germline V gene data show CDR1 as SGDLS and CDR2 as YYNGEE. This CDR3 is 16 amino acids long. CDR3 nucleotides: TGTGCCAGCAGCGCGTCGGGCGGGATAGGCACCGGGGAGCTGTTTTTT. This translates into CASSASGGIGTGELFF.

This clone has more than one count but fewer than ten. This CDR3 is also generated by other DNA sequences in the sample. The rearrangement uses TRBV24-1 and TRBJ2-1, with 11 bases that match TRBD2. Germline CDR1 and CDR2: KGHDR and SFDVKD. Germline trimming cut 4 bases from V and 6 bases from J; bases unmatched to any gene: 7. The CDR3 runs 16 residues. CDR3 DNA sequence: TGTGCCACCAGTGACTCCGGGACTAGCGGCTTCAATGAGCAGTTCTTC. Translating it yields CATSDSGTSGFNEQFF.

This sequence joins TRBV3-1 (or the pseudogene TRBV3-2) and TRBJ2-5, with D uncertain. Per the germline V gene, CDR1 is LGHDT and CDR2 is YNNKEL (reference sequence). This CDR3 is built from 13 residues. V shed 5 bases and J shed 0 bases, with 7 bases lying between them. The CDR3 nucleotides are TGTGCCAGCAGCATAACGTACCAAGAGACCCAGTACTTC. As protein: CASSITYQETQYF.

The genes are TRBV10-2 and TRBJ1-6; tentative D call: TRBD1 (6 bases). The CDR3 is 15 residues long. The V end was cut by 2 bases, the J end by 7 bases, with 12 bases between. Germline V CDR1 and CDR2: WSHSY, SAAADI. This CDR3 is CASSEAQGRNSPLHF. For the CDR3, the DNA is TGCGCCAGCAGTGAGGCACAGGGTAGGAATTCACCCCTCCACTTT.

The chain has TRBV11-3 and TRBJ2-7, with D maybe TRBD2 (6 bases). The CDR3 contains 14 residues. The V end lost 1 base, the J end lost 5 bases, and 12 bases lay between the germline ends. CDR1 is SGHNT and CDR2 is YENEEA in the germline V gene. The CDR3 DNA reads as TGTGCCAGCAGCTTAGCTACTAGCATAAACGAGCAGTACTTC. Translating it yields CASSLATSINEQYF.

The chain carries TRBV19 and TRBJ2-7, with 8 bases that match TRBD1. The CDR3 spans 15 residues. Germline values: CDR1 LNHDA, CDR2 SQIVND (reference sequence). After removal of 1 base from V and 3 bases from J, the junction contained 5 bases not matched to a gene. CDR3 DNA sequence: TGTGCCAGTAGTATAGCAGGGGGCGCCTTCTACGAGCAGTACTTC. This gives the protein CASSIAGGAFYEQYF.

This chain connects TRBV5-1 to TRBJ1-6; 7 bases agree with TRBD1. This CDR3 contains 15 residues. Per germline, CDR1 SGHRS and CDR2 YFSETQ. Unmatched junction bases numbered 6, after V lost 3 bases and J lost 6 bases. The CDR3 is CASSSWDSPNSPLHF. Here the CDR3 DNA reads TGCGCCAGCAGCTCCTGGGACAGCCCTAATTCACCCCTCCACTTT.

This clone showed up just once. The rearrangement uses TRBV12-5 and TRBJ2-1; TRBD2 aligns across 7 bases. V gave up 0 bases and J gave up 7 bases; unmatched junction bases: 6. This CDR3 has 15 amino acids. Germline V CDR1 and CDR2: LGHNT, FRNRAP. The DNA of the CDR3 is TGTGCTAGTGGTTTGGTAATCGCGGGAGAGAATGAGCAGTTCTTC. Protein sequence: CASGLVIAGENEQFF.

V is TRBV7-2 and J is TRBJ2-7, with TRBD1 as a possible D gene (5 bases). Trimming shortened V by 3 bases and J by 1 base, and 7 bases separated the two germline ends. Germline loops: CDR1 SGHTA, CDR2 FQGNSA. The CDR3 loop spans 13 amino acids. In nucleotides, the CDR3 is TGTGCCAGCAGCTTTGACAGATCCTACGAGCAGTACTTC. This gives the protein CASSFDRSYEQYF. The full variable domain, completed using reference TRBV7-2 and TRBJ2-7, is GAGVSQSPSNKVTEKGKDVELRCDPISGHTALYWYRQSLGQGLEFLIYFQGNSAPDKSGLPSDRFSAERTGGSVSTLTIQRTQQEDSAVYLCASSFDRSYEQYFGPGTRLTVT.

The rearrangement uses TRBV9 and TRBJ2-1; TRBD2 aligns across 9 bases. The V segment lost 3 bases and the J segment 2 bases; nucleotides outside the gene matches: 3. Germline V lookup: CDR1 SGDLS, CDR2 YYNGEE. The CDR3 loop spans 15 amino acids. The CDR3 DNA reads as TGTGCCAGCAGCGGCGGGGGGGAAGCCTACAATGAGCAGTTCTTC. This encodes CASSGGGEAYNEQFF.

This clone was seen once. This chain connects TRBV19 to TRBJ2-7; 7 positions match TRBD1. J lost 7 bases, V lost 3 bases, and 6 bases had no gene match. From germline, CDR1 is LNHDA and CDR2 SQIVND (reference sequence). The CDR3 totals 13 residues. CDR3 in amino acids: CASSIRGPGEQYF. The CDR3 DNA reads TGTGCCAGTAGTATTAGGGGGCCGGGAGAGCAGTACTTC.

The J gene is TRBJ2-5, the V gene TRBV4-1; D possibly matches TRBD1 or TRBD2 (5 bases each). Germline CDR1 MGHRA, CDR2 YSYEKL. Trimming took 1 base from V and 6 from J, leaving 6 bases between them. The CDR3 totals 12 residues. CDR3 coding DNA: TGCGCCAGCAGCCAAGCGGGACAGACCCAGTACTTC. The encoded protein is CASSQAGQTQYF.

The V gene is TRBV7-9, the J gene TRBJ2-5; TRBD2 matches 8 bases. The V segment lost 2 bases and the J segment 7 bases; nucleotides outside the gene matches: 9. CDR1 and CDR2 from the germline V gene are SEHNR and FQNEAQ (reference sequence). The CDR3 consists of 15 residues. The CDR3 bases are TGTGCCAGCAGCTTATACTGGGGGAGCGGGGGGACCCAGTACTTC. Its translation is CASSLYWGSGGTQYF.

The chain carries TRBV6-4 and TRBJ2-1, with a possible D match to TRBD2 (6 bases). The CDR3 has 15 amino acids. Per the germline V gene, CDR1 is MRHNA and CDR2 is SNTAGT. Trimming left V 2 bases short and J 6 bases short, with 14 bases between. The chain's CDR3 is CASSDDPTSSNEQFF. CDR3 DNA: TGTGCCAGCAGTGACGATCCGACTAGTAGCAATGAGCAGTTCTTC.

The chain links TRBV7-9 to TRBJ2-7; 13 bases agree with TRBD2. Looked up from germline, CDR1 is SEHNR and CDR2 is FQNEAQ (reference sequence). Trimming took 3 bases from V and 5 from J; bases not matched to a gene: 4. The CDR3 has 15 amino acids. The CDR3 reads CASSLTSGRFNEQYF. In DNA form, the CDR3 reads TGTGCCAGCAGCTTGACTAGCGGGAGGTTTAACGAGCAGTACTTC.